A single sample gave rise to the 13 T cell receptor beta chains below, sequenced in a study of T cell repertoires in cytomegalovirus infection. TCRdb itself ran the reads through MiXCR, one entry per CDR3 protein. Seen here are some 200,000 distinct CDR3 sequences, about 39% observed once, and the top ten hold 59%. Antigens of these TCRs are unknown. The sample consisted of CD8+ T cells from cultured PBMCs, taken from culture after CMV antigen stimulation. The receptor set was obtained from a human donor in good health (CMV status not recorded). Some clones in this sample may be carry-over from other donors' samples.

The sample holds a few counts of this clonotype. This chain links TRBV27 with TRBJ1-1; 9 bases align to TRBD1. Germline V gene data show CDR1 as MNHEY and CDR2 as SMNVEV (reference sequence). The V gene end was trimmed by 4 bases and the J gene end by 1 base; junction bases not matched to a gene: 7. This CDR3 has 16 residues. CDR3 region: CASSSYRDRENTEAFF. The CDR3 bases are TGTGCCAGCAGTTCGTACCGGGACAGGGAGAACACTGAAGCTTTCTTT.

This clonotype was counted a few times. This chain links TRBV13 with TRBJ2-5, with D tentatively TRBD1 or TRBD2 (5 bases each). Trimming stripped 2 bases from V and 2 bases from J, with 18 bases between. CDR1 and CDR2 (germline): PRHDT, FYEKMQ (reference sequence). This CDR3 region has 17 residues. The CDR3 reads CASSLRLEFWGQETQYF. CDR3 coding DNA: TGTGCCAGCAGCTTACGTTTGGAGTTTTGGGGGCAAGAGACCCAGTACTTC.

A few counts support this clonotype. The rearrangement joins TRBV4-1 to TRBJ2-3; 7 bases match TRBD2. V shed 4 bases and J 0 bases; nucleotides not matched to a gene: 13. The V gene's germline CDR1 is MGHRA and CDR2 YSYEKL. This CDR3 comprises 18 residues. The CDR3 reads CASSPLTLLAVSTDTQYF. CDR3 nucleotide sequence: TGCGCCAGCAGCCCACTCACTTTGCTAGCGGTTAGCACAGATACGCAGTATTTT.

The CDR3 DNA sequence: TGTGCCAGCAGCTTGGCTGGGTCCGACACCGGGGAGCTGTTTTTT. Translated: CASSLAGSDTGELFF. This chain uses TRBV5-4 with TRBJ2-2, with D unresolved. Germline V gene sequence: CDR1 SGHNT, CDR2 YYREEE (reference sequence). The CDR3 consists of 15 residues. Trimming stripped 0 bases from V and 3 bases from J, with 9 bases between. The variable domain in full, completed from reference TRBV5-4 and TRBJ2-2, reads ETGVTQSPTHLIKTRGQQVTLRCSSQSGHNTVSWYQQALGQGPQFIFQYYREEENGRGNFPPRFSGLQFPNYSSELNVNALELDDSALYLCASSLAGSDTGELFFGEGSRLTVL.

The sample holds a few counts of this clonotype. The chain has TRBV28 and TRBJ2-7; D uncertain. V was pared by 1 base and J by 2 bases, with 9 bases between. The V gene's germline CDR1 is MDHEN and CDR2 SYDVKM. The CDR3 length is 14 residues. CDR3 in amino acids: CASSLSESAYEQYF. The DNA of the CDR3 is TGTGCCAGCAGTTTATCGGAGTCCGCCTACGAGCAGTACTTC. Filled out from reference TRBV28 and TRBJ2-7, the complete variable domain reads DVKVTQSSRYLVKRTGEKVFLECVQDMDHENMFWYRQDPGLGLRLIYFSYDVKMKEKGDIPEGYSVSREKKERFSLILESASTNQTSMYLCASSLSESAYEQYFGPGTRLTVT.

This chain joins TRBV12-3 or TRBV12-4 and TRBJ2-2; 7 bases align to TRBD1. The J segment lost 6 bases and the V segment lost 7 bases, leaving 8 bases of the junction unmatched. The CDR3 runs 14 residues. This chain's CDR3 is CASTSGQLAGELFF. The CDR3 region has the DNA TGTGCCAGCACCTCGGGACAGTTGGCCGGGGAGCTGTTTTTT.

The CDR3 nucleotides read TGTGCCAGCAGTGGAGACAGGGGCTCCCCTCACTATGGCTACACCTTC. Protein sequence: CASSGDRGSPHYGYTF. This chain uses TRBV25-1 with TRBJ1-2; TRBD1 matches at 8 bases. Trimming removed 4 bases from V and 3 bases from J; junction bases left unmatched: 10. Germline values: CDR1 MGHDK, CDR2 SYGVNS. CDR3 length: 16 amino acids.

This clonotype was observed many times. The chain recombines TRBV7-2 with TRBJ2-1, with 12 bases identical to TRBD2. The CDR3 is 17 amino acids. The germline gives CDR1 SGHTA, CDR2 FQGNSA. The V segment lost 4 bases and the J segment 4 bases; nucleotides outside the gene matches: 8. The CDR3 protein is CASSSLAGGLLYNEQFF. CDR3 sequence (DNA): TGTGCCAGCAGCTCTCTAGCGGGAGGGCTCTTATACAATGAGCAGTTCTTC.

This clonotype was detected a few times. J is TRBJ2-1 and V is TRBV12-3 or TRBV12-4; 9 bases fit TRBD1. The junction had 2 bases not matched to a gene; V was cut back by 6 bases and J by 5 bases. CDR3 length: 13 residues. CDR3 DNA: TGTGCCAGCAGGGACAGGGGCCACAATGAGCAGTTCTTC. This sequence encodes CASRDRGHNEQFF.

This sequence joins TRBV7-2 and TRBJ2-2; TRBD1 agrees at 7 bases. With 4 bases clipped from V and 0 bases from J, the junction kept 5 bases outside the gene matches. CDR1 is SGHTA and CDR2 is FQGNSA in the germline V gene. The CDR3 has 16 residues. The CDR3 sequence: CASSSPDRPNTGELFF. The CDR3 coding sequence is TGTGCCAGCAGCTCGCCGGACAGGCCGAACACCGGGGAGCTGTTTTTT.

V and J are TRBV29-1 and TRBJ2-2, with 7 positions matching TRBD1. This CDR3 contains 16 residues. V shed 0 bases, J shed 1 base, and the junction held 5 bases outside the gene matches. From germline, CDR1 is SQVTM and CDR2 ANQGSEA. CDR3 DNA sequence: TGCAGCGTTGAAGATGGTGACAGGGTGAACACCGGGGAGCTGTTTTTT. It is translated as CSVEDGDRVNTGELFF.

This clonotype was seen only a few times. This rearrangement joins TRBV6-2 or TRBV6-3 to TRBJ2-7; 14 nucleotides match TRBD2. V lost 2 bases and J lost 5; bases outside the gene matches: 11. This CDR3 spans 18 amino acids. Germline loops: CDR1 MNHEY, CDR2 SVGEGT. The CDR3 nucleotides read TGTGCCAGCAGTTACCCTGGGACTAGCGGGAGTCCCCGGGACGAGCAGTACTTC. Protein product: CASSYPGTSGSPRDEQYF.

This clonotype was counted at least ten times. The chain recombines TRBV7-8 with TRBJ2-7; 9 bases map to TRBD2. Per germline, CDR1 SGHVS and CDR2 FQNEAQ. The ends lost 5 bases at V and 2 bases at J; junction bases unmatched: 4. The CDR3 is 14 residues long. The CDR3, as DNA: TGTGCCAGCAGCCTTAGCGGGGGAACCTACGAGCAGTACTTC. Protein: CASSLSGGTYEQYF. Full variable domain (outside the CDR3, taken from reference TRBV7-8 and TRBJ2-7): GAGVSQSPRYKVAKRGQDVALRCDPISGHVSLFWYQQALGQGPEFLTYFQNEAQLDKSGLPSDRFFAERPEGSVSTLKIQRTQQEDSAVYLCASSLSGGTYEQYFGPGTRLTVT.